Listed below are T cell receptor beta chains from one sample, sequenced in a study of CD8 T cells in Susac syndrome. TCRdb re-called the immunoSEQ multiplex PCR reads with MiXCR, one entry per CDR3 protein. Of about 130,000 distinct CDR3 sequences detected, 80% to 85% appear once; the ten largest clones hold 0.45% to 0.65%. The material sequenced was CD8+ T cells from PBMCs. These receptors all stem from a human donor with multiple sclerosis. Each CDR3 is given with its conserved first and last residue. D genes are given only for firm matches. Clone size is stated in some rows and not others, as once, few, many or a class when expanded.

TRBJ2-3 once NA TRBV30 TGTGCCTGGAGTGTACTTAGGGGGGATACGCAGTATTTT CAWSVLRGDTQYF
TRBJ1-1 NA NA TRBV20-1 TGCAGTGCTAGACCTTTAGGTTACACTGAAGCTTTCTTT CSARPLGYTEAFF
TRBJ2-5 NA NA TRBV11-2 TGTGCCAGCAGCCCCCCGGGCTCCGAGACCCAGTACTTC CASSPPGSETQYF
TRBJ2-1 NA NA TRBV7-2 TGTGCCAGCAGCCCACACCGGGACATCAATGAGCAGTTCTTC CASSPHRDINEQFF
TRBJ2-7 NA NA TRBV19 TGTGCCAGTAGTATTACCACAGCTCGGGGGCAGTACTTC CASSITTARGQYF
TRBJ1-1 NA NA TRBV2 TGTGCCAGCCTATACCCGGGGCTCGACACTGAAGCTTTCTTT CASLYPGLDTEAFF
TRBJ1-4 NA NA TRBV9 TGTGCCAGCAGCCCCGAGAGGGGAACTAATGAAAAACTGTTTTTT CASSPERGTNEKLFF
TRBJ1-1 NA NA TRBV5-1 TGCGCCAGCAGCTTGGGAGGCGGAATGAACACTGAAGCTTTCTTT CASSLGGGMNTEAFF
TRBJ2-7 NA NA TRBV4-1 TGCGCCAGCAGCCAGGACTACGAGCAGTACTTC CASSQDYEQYF
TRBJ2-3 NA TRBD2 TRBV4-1 TGCGCCAGCAGCCAAGATACGTGGCGGGAGACCACAGATACGCAGTATTTT CASSQDTWRETTDTQYF
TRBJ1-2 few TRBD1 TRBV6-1 TGTGCCAGCACCCGCGACAGGGGAGGGGGCTACACCTTC CASTRDRGGGYTF
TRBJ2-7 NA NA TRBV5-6 TGTGCCAGCAGCTTAGTAAGACGGTCCTACGAGCAGTACTTC CASSLVRRSYEQYF
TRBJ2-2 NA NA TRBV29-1 TGCAGCGTCAACGCAGGGGTCTCCGGGGAGCTGTTTTTT CSVNAGVSGELFF
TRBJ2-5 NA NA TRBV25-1 TGTGCCAGCAGTGAATACGCAGGGGAGGGTGAAGAGACCCAGTACTTC CASSEYAGEGEETQYF
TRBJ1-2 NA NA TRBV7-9 TGTGCCAGCAGCAAGGGGGTTGCTAACTATGGCTACACCTTC CASSKGVANYGYTF
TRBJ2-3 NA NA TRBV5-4 TGTGCCAGCAGCTTCCATCCGGGGGTGCCGCAGTATTTT CASSFHPGVPQYF
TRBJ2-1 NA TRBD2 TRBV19 TGTGCCAGTAGTATATGGCGGGAGGGCCCTGAGCAGTTCTTC CASSIWREGPEQFF
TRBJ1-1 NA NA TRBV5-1 TGCGCCAGCAGCTTGGAAAGGGTTACGTACACTGAAGCTTTCTTT CASSLERVTYTEAFF
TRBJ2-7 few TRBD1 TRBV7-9 TGTGCCAGCAGCCCAGGGACAGTCTACGAGCAGTACTTC CASSPGTVYEQYF
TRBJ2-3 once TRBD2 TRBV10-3 TGTGCCATCGGTGAGAGCGGGGGGGCAGATACGCAGTATTTT CAIGESGGADTQYF
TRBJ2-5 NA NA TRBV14 TGTGCCAGCAGCCAAGATGGGACAACACAGTACTTC CASSQDGTTQYF
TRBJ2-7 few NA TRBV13 TGTGCCAGCAGCCTAGGGACGGTCTCCTACGAGCAGTACTTC CASSLGTVSYEQYF
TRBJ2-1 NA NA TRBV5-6 TGTGCCAGCAGCTCATATGGAGTAGAGCAGTTCTTC CASSSYGVEQFF
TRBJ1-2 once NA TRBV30 TGTGCCTTAATCCAGGTTAACTATGGCTACACCTTC CALIQVNYGYTF
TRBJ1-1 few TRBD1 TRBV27 TGTGCCAGCAGTTTTGGGACAGGGGGCGAAGCTTTCTTT CASSFGTGGEAFF
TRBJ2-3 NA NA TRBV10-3 TGTGCCATCAGTGCGTGGTGGGGGAGGCAGTATTTT CAISAWWGRQYF
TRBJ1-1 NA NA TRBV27 TGTGCCAGCCACCAAACCCCCGGGACTGAAGCTTTCTTT CASHQTPGTEAFF
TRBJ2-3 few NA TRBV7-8 TGTGCCAGCACCGGCACAGATACGCAGTATTTT CASTGTDTQYF
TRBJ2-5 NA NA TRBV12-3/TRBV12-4 TGTGCCAGCATTCCGGGAGATCAAGAGACCCAGTACTTC CASIPGDQETQYF
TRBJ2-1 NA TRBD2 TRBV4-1 TGCGCCAGCAGCCATACCCTAGCGGGAGTAAACTATGAGCAGTTCTTC CASSHTLAGVNYEQFF
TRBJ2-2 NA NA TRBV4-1 TGCGCCAGCAGCCAAGATGCACAGTCCACCGGGGAGCTGTTTTTT CASSQDAQSTGELFF
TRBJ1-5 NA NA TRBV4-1 TGCGCCAGCAGCCAAGTTCTGGGCCGAACTAGCAATCAGCCCCAGCATTTT CASSQVLGRTSNQPQHF
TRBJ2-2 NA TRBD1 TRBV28 TGTGCCAGCAGTTTAGAGCCTAGGGACAGGGTAGCCGGGGAGCTGTTTTTT CASSLEPRDRVAGELFF
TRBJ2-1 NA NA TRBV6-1 TGTGCCAGCACCCCAAAAGGGGATCCTGTCTACAATGAGCAGTTCTTC CASTPKGDPVYNEQFF
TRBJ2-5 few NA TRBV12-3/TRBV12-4 TGTGCCAGCAGCTTGACTAGTGGAGAGACCCAGTACTTC CASSLTSGETQYF
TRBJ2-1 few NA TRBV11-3 TGTGCCAGCAGCTTAGTGGCAGGGGACAATGAGCAGTTCTTC CASSLVAGDNEQFF
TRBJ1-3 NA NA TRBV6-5 TGTGCCAGCAGTTACCGGGGGAACGGAAACACCATATATTTT CASSYRGNGNTIYF
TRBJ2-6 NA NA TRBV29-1 TGCAGCGTTGATTCGTGGGTGGCCGGGGCCAACGTCCTGACTTTC CSVDSWVAGANVLTF
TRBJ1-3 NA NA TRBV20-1 TGCAGTGCTCGCCATCAAAATGGAAACACCATATATTTT CSARHQNGNTIYF
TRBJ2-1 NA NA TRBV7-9 TGTGCCAGCAGCACCCTCGGCGGGCAGAGGGACAATGAGCAGTTCTTC CASSTLGGQRDNEQFF
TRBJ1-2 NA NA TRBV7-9 TGTGCCAGCAGTAGGGCGGCGGAGTCCTATGGCTACACCTTC CASSRAAESYGYTF
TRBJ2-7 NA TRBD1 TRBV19 TGTGCCAGTAGTATTGGGACAGGCTCCTACGAGCAGTACTTC CASSIGTGSYEQYF